These 16 T cell receptor beta chains were sequenced from one sample in a study of blood T cells in healthy people across ages. The second PCR ran about 6 to 12 cycles with a sample-barcoded 5' primer and J-beta primers. From the 5' RACE reads, TCRdb called clonotypes with MiXCR, one entry per CDR3 protein. Altogether around 900,000 distinct CDR3 sequences are present, 29% being singletons, with the ten largest covering approximately 15%. Sequenced sample: blood. The receptors shown here come from a woman older than 75 in good health.

J is TRBJ2-5 and V is TRBV7-9; 9 nucleotides align to TRBD1. Near its end, the DNA agrees better with TRBJ2-7, so the J call may be wrong. Germline loops: CDR1 SEHNR, CDR2 FQNEAQ (reference sequence). CDR3 length equals 15 residues. CDR3 bases: TGTGCCAGCACCCAATACCGGGACAGGGACAACGAGCAGTACTTC. This encodes CASTQYRDRDNEQYF.

This clonotype was seen ten or more times. This rearrangement joins TRBV12-3 or TRBV12-4 to TRBJ2-3, with D possibly TRBD2 on 7 matching bases. The CDR3 loop spans 14 amino acids. Trimming pared 1 base from V and 5 bases from J, leaving 10 bases between. The CDR3 reads CASSLGGGRDTQYF. The CDR3 DNA reads TGTGCCAGCAGTTTAGGGGGGGGCAGAGATACGCAGTATTTT.

Ten or more counts support this clonotype. This rearrangement joins TRBV4-1 to TRBJ2-7; 7 nucleotides agree with TRBD1. V shed 3 bases, J shed 6 bases, and the junction held 8 bases outside the gene matches. CDR3 length equals 14 residues. Per the germline V gene, CDR1 is MGHRA and CDR2 is YSYEKL. The CDR3 DNA reads as TGCGCCAGCAGCCAGCCCTTACAGGGGTCCGAGCAGTACTTC. Translated: CASSQPLQGSEQYF.

The chain uses TRBV6-1 and TRBJ1-1; 9 nucleotides line up with TRBD1. The CDR3 loop spans 13 amino acids. Trimming took 8 bases from V and 4 from J; bases not matched to a gene: 5. Per germline, CDR1 MNHNS and CDR2 SASEGT. In DNA form, the CDR3 reads TGTGCCAGCGCCGGACAGGGGATCACTGAAGCTTTCTTT. It yields the protein CASAGQGITEAFF.

This sequence joins TRBV7-9 and TRBJ1-1; 7 nucleotides align to TRBD1. With V trimmed by 5 bases and J by 2 bases, 8 bases remained unmatched. CDR3 length: 15 residues. Looked up from germline, CDR1 is SEHNR and CDR2 is FQNEAQ (reference sequence). The CDR3, as DNA: TGTGCCAGCAGCCCCAGGGGGACCCGAAACACTGAAGCTTTCTTT. It specifies CASSPRGTRNTEAFF.

This clonotype showed up just a few times. The gene calls are TRBV20-1 and TRBJ1-5, with D possibly TRBD1 on 6 matching bases. The CDR3 has 15 residues. V was trimmed by 4 bases and J by 9 bases, leaving 22 bases between them. Germline V gene lookup returns CDR1 DFQATT and CDR2 SNEGSKA (reference sequence). The CDR3 DNA reads TGCAGTGCTACCGTCCCACAGGGACCCGGGAGGCCCCAGCATTTT. Translating gives CSATVPQGPGRPQHF.

In regard to this clonotype: This may stem from a read error, because a much larger clone lies one nucleotide away. CDR3 bases: TGTGCCAGCAGTTGGCTAACCCATGGCTACACCTTC. Protein product: CASSWLTHGYTF. The chain is built from TRBV6-2 or TRBV6-3 and TRBJ1-2; D not certain. Trimming shortened V by 4 bases and J by 6 bases, and 9 bases separated the two germline ends. The length of the CDR3 is 12 residues. Looked up from germline, CDR1 is MNHEY and CDR2 is SVGEGT.

The gene calls are TRBV4-1 and TRBJ2-5; 9 positions agree with TRBD1. Germline CDR1 and CDR2: MGHRA and YSYEKL. The CDR3 extends over 15 amino acids. The V and J ends lost 1 base and 11 bases, in that order; junction bases with no gene match: 11. CDR3: CASSQAGQGSREQYF. Here the CDR3 DNA reads TGCGCCAGCAGCCAAGCGGGACAGGGAAGCCGGGAGCAGTACTTC.

Regarding this clonotype: One junction end disagrees with the germline gene, perhaps due to a read error. The chain uses TRBV11-2 and TRBJ2-1; no definite D call. CDR1 and CDR2 from the germline V gene are SGHAT and FQNNGV. This CDR3 region has 13 residues. The CDR3: CTSSLGPPNEQFF. The CDR3 nucleotides read TGTACCAGCAGCTTAGGTCCCCCCAATGAGCAGTTCTTC.

This clonotype has at least ten counts. The V gene is TRBV4-1, the J gene TRBJ2-1; 10 positions match TRBD1. CDR3 length: 16 residues. Trimming took 0 bases from V and 6 from J; bases not matched to a gene: 5. Germline CDR1 MGHRA, CDR2 YSYEKL. CDR3 protein: CASSQEGDRGVNEQFF. CDR3 DNA sequence: TGCGCCAGCAGCCAAGAGGGGGACAGGGGAGTCAATGAGCAGTTCTTC.

This clonotype showed up just once. A much larger clone lies one base from this, so it may be a read error. In nucleotides, the CDR3 is TGTGCCAGCAGTTTAGGAGGACAGCTCACCGGGGAGCTGTTTTTT. This translates into CASSLGGQLTGELFF. The rearrangement links TRBV12-3 or TRBV12-4 to TRBJ2-2; TRBD1 might be the D (6 bases). The CDR3 is 15 amino acids. Trimming removed 1 base from V and 4 bases from J, with 10 bases in between.

This clonotype has more than one count but fewer than ten. CDR3 region: CASSQDPGAAYNEQYF. As DNA, the CDR3 is TGCGCCAGCAGCCAAGATCCGGGGGCAGCCTACAATGAGCAGTACTTC. The chain recombines TRBV4-3 with TRBJ2-5; D may be TRBD1 or TRBD2 (6 bases each). Germline CDR1 LGHNA, CDR2 YSLEER. This CDR3 has 16 amino acids. Trimming left V 0 bases short and J 11 bases short, with 22 bases between.

Ten or more counts support this clonotype. The chain employs TRBV7-8 and TRBJ2-6; 7 nucleotides align to TRBD2. The V gene's germline CDR1 is SGHVS and CDR2 FQNEAQ. The V and J ends lost 2 bases and 2 bases, in that order; junction bases with no gene match: 3. This CDR3 contains 16 residues. The CDR3 reads CASSLSGATGANVLTF. CDR3 sequence (DNA): TGTGCCAGCAGCTTAAGCGGGGCGACTGGGGCCAACGTCCTGACTTTC.

This clonotype was observed many times. This chain joins TRBV7-2 and TRBJ1-2; D remains unclear. Germline-derived CDR1 and CDR2 are SGHTA and FQGNSA. The length of the CDR3 is 15 residues. Trimming shortened V by 1 base and J by 4 bases, and 13 bases separated the two germline ends. CDR3 residues: CASSLGSGTSYGYTF. The CDR3, as DNA: TGTGCCAGCAGCTTAGGTTCGGGTACGTCCTATGGCTACACCTTC.

This clonotype was seen at least ten times. The chain couples TRBV20-1 to TRBJ2-7, with D possibly being TRBD2 (6 bases). CDR3 length: 11 residues. V gave up 6 bases and J gave up 4 bases, with 10 bases separating them. Germline CDR1 DFQATT, CDR2 SNEGSKA (reference sequence). CDR3 sequence: CSARGDYEQYF. CDR3 nucleotides: TGCAGTGCGCGCGGGGATTACGAGCAGTACTTC.

The rearrangement links TRBV5-1 to TRBJ1-2, with a tentative D call TRBD1 (5 bases). The CDR3 is made up of 16 amino acids. Trimming removed 5 bases from V and 2 bases from J, with 19 bases in between. Germline lookup yields CDR1 SGHRS and CDR2 YFSETQ. As DNA, the CDR3 is TGCGCCAGCAGACTCAGCCTCGGGGGTGGAAACTATGGCTACACCTTC. Protein product: CASRLSLGGGNYGYTF.